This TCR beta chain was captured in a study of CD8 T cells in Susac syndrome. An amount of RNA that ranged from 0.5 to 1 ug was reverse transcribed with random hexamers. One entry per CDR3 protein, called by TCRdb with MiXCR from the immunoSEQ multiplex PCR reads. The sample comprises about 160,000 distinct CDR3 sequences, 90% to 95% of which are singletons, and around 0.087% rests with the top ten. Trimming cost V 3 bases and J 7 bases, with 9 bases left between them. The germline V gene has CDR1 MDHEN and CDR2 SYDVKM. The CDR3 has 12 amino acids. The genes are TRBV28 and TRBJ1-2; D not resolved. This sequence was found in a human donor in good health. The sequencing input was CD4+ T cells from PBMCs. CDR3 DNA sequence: TGTGCCAGCAGTTTCGCGGCGGGTGGCTACACCTTC. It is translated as CASSFAAGGYTF.